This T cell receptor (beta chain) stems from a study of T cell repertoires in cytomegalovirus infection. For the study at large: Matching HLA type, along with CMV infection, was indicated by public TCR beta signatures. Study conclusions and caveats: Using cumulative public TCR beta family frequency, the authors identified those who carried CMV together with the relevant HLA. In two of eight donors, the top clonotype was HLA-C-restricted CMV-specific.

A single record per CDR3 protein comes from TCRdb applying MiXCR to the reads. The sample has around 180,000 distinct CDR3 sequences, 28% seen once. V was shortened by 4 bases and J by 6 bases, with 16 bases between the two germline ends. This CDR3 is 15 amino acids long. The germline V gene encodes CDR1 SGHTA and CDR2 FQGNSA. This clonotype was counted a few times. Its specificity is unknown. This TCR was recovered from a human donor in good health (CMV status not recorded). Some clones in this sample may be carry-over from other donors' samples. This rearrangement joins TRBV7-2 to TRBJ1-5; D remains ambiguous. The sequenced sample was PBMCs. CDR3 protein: CASSSLGLAGQPQHF. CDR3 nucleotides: TGTGCCAGCAGCTCGCTCGGCCTGGCGGGTCAGCCCCAGCATTTT. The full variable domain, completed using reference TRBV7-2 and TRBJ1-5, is GAGVSQSPSNKVTEKGKDVELRCDPISGHTALYWYRQSLGQGLEFLIYFQGNSAPDKSGLPSDRFSAERTGGSVSTLTIQRTQQEDSAVYLCASSSLGLAGQPQHFGDGTRLSIL.